This TCR beta chain is drawn from a study of cytomegalovirus exposure and HLA in healthy donors. Assay: immunoSEQ multiplex PCR; the TCRdb copy retains only in-frame clones and omits some. Among roughly 200,000 clones listed, roughly 86% were seen once. Germline V gene lookup returns CDR1 SGHDT and CDR2 YYEEEE. Trimming took 1 base from V and 2 from J; bases not matched to a gene: 2. This CDR3 region has 14 residues. This clone was seen a single time. The V call is TRBV5-6, the J call TRBJ2-7; 8 bases are shared with TRBD1. The receptor was derived from a man aged 25-40 years in good health and CMV-seropositive. What was sequenced was PBMCs. CDR3 DNA: TGTGCCAGCAGCTTGTGGGACAGGACCTACGAGCAGTACTTC. It encodes CASSLWDRTYEQYF.